This record concerns one T cell receptor beta chain sequence. This sample is drawn from a study of shared clonotypes between healthy human individuals. The donor cohort consisted entirely of Caucasian adults residing in Nashville, Tennessee. Profiled with immunoSEQ multiplex PCR; TCRdb holds only in-frame clones, not every one. The sample shows a few hundred thousand clones, about 97% of them seen only once. Germline CDR1 MGHDK, CDR2 SYGVNS. There are 16 residues in the CDR3. Trimming removed 1 base from V and 2 bases from J, with 14 bases in between. The clonotype was recovered from a woman younger than 45 in good health. The chain carries TRBV25-1 and TRBJ1-1; no clear D. Sequencing was performed on naive CD4+ T cells sorted from blood. Subset in this sample: CD45RA+ positively selected. CDR3 nucleotide sequence: TGTGCCAGCAGTGAATCCGGGAAGGGAGAAAACACTGAAGCTTTCTTT. Its protein is CASSESGKGENTEAFF.